This T cell receptor beta chain was profiled in a study of blood T cell repertoires in COVID-19. For the study at large: Sites in the United States, Italy and Spain provided acute and convalescent COVID-19 samples. Sources were T cells, B-cell-depleted T cells, or PBMCs; the material itself was cDNA or gDNA.

As handled by the study authors: Reference gene primer amplification gave nucleated cell count estimates. Clones were read by immunoSEQ multiplex PCR, and TCRdb kept only the in-frame ones, dropping some. V, J and clone size are those of that table, while D and trimming were read from the DNA. The sample has roughly 150,000 clones; approximately 86% are singletons. This CDR3 is 13 amino acids long. V gave up 5 bases and J gave up 11 bases, with 16 bases separating them. What was sequenced was peripheral blood. The chain uses TRBV12-3 or TRBV12-4 and TRBJ1-5, with D perhaps matching TRBD1 (5 bases). This TCR was sampled from a man aged 80 or over with COVID-19, enrolled during active disease. In DNA form, the CDR3 reads TGTGCCAGCAGTCACGCGGGGCAGTGGTCCCAGCATTTT. The encoded protein is CASSHAGQWSQHF.